These T cell receptor beta chains were read from a single sample in a study of brain T cells in children with intractable seizures. Sequenced by immunoSEQ multiplex PCR; TCRdb stores in-frame clones only, minus some. Here the sample spans tens of thousands of clones, 90% to 95% being singletons. Sequencing was performed on peripheral blood, taken at surgery. The receptor set was obtained from a boy under three years old with tuberous sclerosis and intractable seizures. Both conserved end residues are part of each CDR3.

CDR3aa: CASSSPSRGQDGELFF; len: 16; v_gene: TRBV5-6; j_gene: TRBJ2-2
CDR3aa: CASSLGQNYGYTF; len: 13; v_gene: TRBV7-9; j_gene: TRBJ1-2
CDR3aa: CASRARPGNTIYF; len: 13; v_gene: TRBV12-3/TRBV12-4; j_gene: TRBJ1-3
CDR3aa: CSVDPGYTF; len: 9; v_gene: TRBV29-1; j_gene: TRBJ1-2
CDR3aa: CASNSGLAGMGDTQYF; len: 16; v_gene: TRBV28; j_gene: TRBJ2-3
CDR3aa: CASSLALAGGRETQYF; len: 16; v_gene: TRBV5-1; j_gene: TRBJ2-5
CDR3aa: CASSLLTVLGYTF; len: 13; v_gene: TRBV28; j_gene: TRBJ1-2
CDR3aa: CSAFRGYEQYF; len: 11; v_gene: TRBV29-1; j_gene: TRBJ2-7
CDR3aa: CASSLSSAPKNIQYF; len: 15; v_gene: TRBV7-9; j_gene: TRBJ2-4
CDR3aa: CASSLSGGQETQYF; len: 14; v_gene: TRBV28; j_gene: TRBJ2-5
CDR3aa: CSASRQAYEQYF; len: 12; v_gene: TRBV20-1; j_gene: TRBJ2-7
CDR3aa: CATSRRSDNEKLFF; len: 14; v_gene: TRBV15; j_gene: TRBJ1-4
CDR3aa: CSAGHSYEQYF; len: 11; v_gene: TRBV20-1; j_gene: TRBJ2-7
CDR3aa: CAIRETGDSPLHF; len: 13; v_gene: TRBV10-3; j_gene: TRBJ1-6
CDR3aa: CATSEHLAGWGDTQYF; len: 16; v_gene: TRBV24-1; j_gene: TRBJ2-3
CDR3aa: CASSLASARRNTEAFF; len: 16; v_gene: TRBV5-4; j_gene: TRBJ1-1
CDR3aa: CASSLSGELFF; len: 11; v_gene: TRBV12-3/TRBV12-4; j_gene: TRBJ2-2
CDR3aa: CASSSRDSRETQYF; len: 14; v_gene: TRBV5-4; j_gene: TRBJ2-5
CDR3aa: CATSRTGAFNTEAFF; len: 15; v_gene: TRBV15; j_gene: TRBJ1-1
CDR3aa: CASRRGTGTLSYGYTF; len: 16; v_gene: TRBV5-6; j_gene: TRBJ1-2
CDR3aa: CASSQDKGLAATGELFF; len: 17; v_gene: TRBV4-1; j_gene: TRBJ2-2
CDR3aa: CASSPDRVEDTQYF; len: 14; v_gene: TRBV19; j_gene: TRBJ2-3
CDR3aa: CASSLYPGGRETQYF; len: 15; v_gene: TRBV7-9; j_gene: TRBJ2-5
CDR3aa: CSVVLGGMTSGVTDTQYF; len: 18; v_gene: TRBV29-1; j_gene: TRBJ2-3
CDR3aa: CASSFGTNGYTF; len: 12; v_gene: TRBV9; j_gene: TRBJ1-2
CDR3aa: CASSSGQGGSPLHF; len: 14; v_gene: TRBV5-6; j_gene: TRBJ1-6
CDR3aa: CASSVALADGELFF; len: 14; v_gene: TRBV9; j_gene: TRBJ2-2
CDR3aa: CASSPWTGETQETQYF; len: 16; v_gene: TRBV19; j_gene: TRBJ2-5
CDR3aa: CASSSGTSYEQYF; len: 13; v_gene: TRBV19; j_gene: TRBJ2-7
CDR3aa: CASSLASGRYEQYF; len: 14; v_gene: TRBV14; j_gene: TRBJ2-7
CDR3aa: CASSQDSPLHF; len: 11; v_gene: TRBV4-2; j_gene: TRBJ1-6
CDR3aa: CASSLGAHYGYTF; len: 13; v_gene: TRBV5-1; j_gene: TRBJ1-2
CDR3aa: CASSQVRERDRTDTQYF; len: 17; v_gene: TRBV3-1/TRBV3-2; j_gene: TRBJ2-3
CDR3aa: CASSLRSNLPSGANVLTF; len: 18; v_gene: TRBV5-1; j_gene: TRBJ2-6
CDR3aa: CASSEDYSYNEQFF; len: 14; v_gene: TRBV2; j_gene: TRBJ2-1
CDR3aa: CASSKTGGPYNEQFF; len: 15; v_gene: TRBV27; j_gene: TRBJ2-1
CDR3aa: CASSVPLTGELFF; len: 13; v_gene: TRBV19; j_gene: TRBJ2-2
CDR3aa: CASSIEPSYEQYF; len: 13; v_gene: TRBV19; j_gene: TRBJ2-7
CDR3aa: CASSFTSGSVDEAPYEQYF; len: 19; v_gene: TRBV19; j_gene: TRBJ2-7
CDR3aa: CATSDPLAGGGTTDTQYF; len: 18; v_gene: TRBV24-1; j_gene: TRBJ2-3
CDR3aa: CASSIRGQGYEQYF; len: 14; v_gene: TRBV19; j_gene: TRBJ2-7
CDR3aa: CASRPTGGSYNEQFF; len: 15; v_gene: TRBV6-5; j_gene: TRBJ2-1
CDR3aa: CASSLDFHEQYF; len: 12; v_gene: TRBV12-3/TRBV12-4; j_gene: TRBJ2-7
CDR3aa: CASSQDIVGARPFVRMNTEAFF; len: 22; v_gene: TRBV4-1; j_gene: TRBJ1-1
CDR3aa: CASSFAGNTEAFF; len: 13; v_gene: TRBV12-3/TRBV12-4; j_gene: TRBJ1-1
CDR3aa: CASSFRGHQPQHF; len: 13; v_gene: TRBV28; j_gene: TRBJ1-5
CDR3aa: CASSVGGTTAEAGKLFF; len: 17; v_gene: TRBV5-1; j_gene: TRBJ1-4
CDR3aa: CASSVSGTGLTEAFF; len: 15; v_gene: TRBV9; j_gene: TRBJ1-1
CDR3aa: CASSLYRVYNEQFF; len: 14; v_gene: TRBV14; j_gene: TRBJ2-1
CDR3aa: CASSNTGGRRNTQYF; len: 15; v_gene: TRBV11-3; j_gene: TRBJ2-3
CDR3aa: CASSTAGRYNSPLHF; len: 15; v_gene: TRBV5-1; j_gene: TRBJ1-6
CDR3aa: CASSQPGRGGKLNEQFF; len: 17; v_gene: TRBV3-1/TRBV3-2; j_gene: TRBJ2-1
CDR3aa: CASSPRALAGGYNEQFF; len: 17; v_gene: TRBV7-9; j_gene: TRBJ2-1
CDR3aa: CASSEWATGQETQYF; len: 15; v_gene: TRBV2; j_gene: TRBJ2-5
CDR3aa: CASSIGRGQSYEQYF; len: 15; v_gene: TRBV19; j_gene: TRBJ2-7
CDR3aa: CASSPQPGSRETQYF; len: 15; v_gene: TRBV9; j_gene: TRBJ2-5